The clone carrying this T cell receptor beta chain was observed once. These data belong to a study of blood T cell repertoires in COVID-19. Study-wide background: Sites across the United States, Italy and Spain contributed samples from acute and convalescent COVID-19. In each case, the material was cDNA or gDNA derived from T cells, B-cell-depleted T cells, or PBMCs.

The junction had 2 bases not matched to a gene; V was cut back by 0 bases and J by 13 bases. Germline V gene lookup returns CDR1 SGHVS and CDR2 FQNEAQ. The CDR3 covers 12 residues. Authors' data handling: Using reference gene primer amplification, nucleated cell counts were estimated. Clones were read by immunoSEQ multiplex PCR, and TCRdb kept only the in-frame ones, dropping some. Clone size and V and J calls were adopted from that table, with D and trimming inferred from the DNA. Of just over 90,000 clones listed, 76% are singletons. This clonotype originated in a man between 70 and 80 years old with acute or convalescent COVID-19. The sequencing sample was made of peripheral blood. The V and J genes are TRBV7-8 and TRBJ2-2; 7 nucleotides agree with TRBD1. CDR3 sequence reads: CASSLARQGLFF. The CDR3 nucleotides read TGTGCCAGCAGCTTAGCACGACAGGGGCTGTTTTTT. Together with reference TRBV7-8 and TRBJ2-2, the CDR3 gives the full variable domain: GAGVSQSPRYKVAKRGQDVALRCDPISGHVSLFWYQQALGQGPEFLTYFQNEAQLDKSGLPSDRFFAERPEGSVSTLKIQRTQQEDSAVYLCASSLARQGLFFGEGSRLTVL.